The text below deals with one T cell receptor beta chain. Trimming removed 5 bases from V and 5 bases from J, with 13 bases in between. In germline, CDR1 is LNHDA, CDR2 SQIVND (reference sequence). This CDR3 has 14 residues. Researchers took blood at baseline, on cycle 4 day 1, and on cycle 7 day 1. These data originate in a study of OX40 agonist ivuxolimab in advanced cancers. Looking at the study overall: At approximately 80% male, the cohort had a mean age of 60 years, ranging from roughly 20 to 80. 30% to 40% of patients had received prior checkpoint inhibitor therapy. The study reported partial responses in three patients: one hepatocellular carcinoma, two cutaneous melanoma.

The assay was immunoSEQ multiplex PCR, and TCRdb's table has in-frame clones only and misses some. This table has 95,000 or so clones, 70% to 90% appearing once. V and J are TRBV19 and TRBJ1-5; weak D call: TRBD1 (5 bases). The specimen was CD4+ or CD8+ T cells sorted from blood, collected in a trial of the OX40 agonist ivuxolimab. The sequence was collected from an adult with an advanced solid tumor such as melanoma, head and neck, liver or kidney cancer. The CDR3 loop is CASSPFGGDQPQHF. CDR3 sequence (DNA): TGTGCCAGTAGTCCGTTCGGGGGGGATCAGCCCCAGCATTTT.